These 21 T cell receptor beta chains originate from one sample sequenced in a study of T-cell reconstitution after alpha-beta-depleted transplantation in children. TCRbeta library preparation incorporated unique molecular identifiers. MiXCR, run by TCRdb on the PCR reads, gives a single entry per CDR3 protein. The table lists about 300,000 distinct CDR3 sequences, 10% of them singletons. Sequencing was performed on PBMCs, taken before TCRalphabeta/CD19-depleted stem cell transplant. These receptors all come from a boy younger than two with acute myeloid leukemia, due to receive a stem cell transplant.

Comment on this clonotype: A much larger clone differs from this one at a single base, so this may be a read error. The chain recombines TRBV10-3 with TRBJ2-3; D is possibly TRBD1 (5 bases). Germline CDR1 reads ENHRY; CDR2 reads SYGVKD. The germline V and J ends were trimmed by 3 bases and 1 base, with 8 bases remaining between them. This CDR3 contains 14 residues. This chain's CDR3 is CAISDGAGTDTQYF. The CDR3, as DNA: TGTGCCATCAGTGATGGGGCCGGCACAGATACGCAGTATTTT.

This clonotype was recorded many times. The chain carries TRBV27 and TRBJ2-7; D unclear. In germline, CDR1 is MNHEY, CDR2 SMNVEV (reference sequence). V gave up 4 bases and J gave up 2 bases, with 12 bases separating them. There are 14 residues in the CDR3. CDR3 sequence: CASSWAIKPYEQYF. For the CDR3, the DNA is TGTGCCAGCAGTTGGGCTATCAAACCCTACGAGCAGTACTTC.

In this sample, this clonotype turned up many times. The V call is TRBV10-3, the J call TRBJ1-5; 10 positions agree with TRBD1. In germline, CDR1 is ENHRY, CDR2 SYGVKD. The CDR3 runs to 15 residues. V trimming: 4 bases; J trimming: 7 bases; junction bases outside the gene matches: 7. The CDR3 here is CAISVGGQGVQPQHF. CDR3 sequence (DNA): TGTGCCATCAGTGTCGGCGGACAGGGGGTACAGCCCCAGCATTTT.

This clonotype was seen many times. The chain carries TRBV30 and TRBJ1-3; the match to TRBD1 covers 9 bases. Per the germline V gene, CDR1 is GTSNPN and CDR2 is SVGIG (reference sequence). This CDR3 region has 13 residues. The trim removed 5 bases at V and 2 bases at J, leaving 1 base unmatched. The CDR3 sequence is CAWDRGTGNTIYF. In nucleotides, the CDR3 is TGTGCCTGGGACAGGGGGACTGGAAACACCATATATTTT.

There are many counts of this clonotype. The chain employs TRBV5-1 and TRBJ2-7; D could derive from TRBD1 or TRBD2 (5 bases each). The CDR3 has 11 amino acids. V was pared by 0 bases and J by 10 bases, with 8 bases between. Germline CDR1 is SGHRS and CDR2 is YFSETQ. The CDR3 coding sequence is TGCGCCAGCAGCTTGGGAGGGGTACAGTACTTC. Translating it yields CASSLGGVQYF.

The table lists this clonotype with many counts. The chain combines TRBV7-2 with TRBJ1-5; the match to TRBD1 covers 10 bases. Germline V gives CDR1 SGHTA, CDR2 FQGNSA. V lost 5 bases to trimming and J lost 9 bases; unmatched junction nucleotides: 10. The CDR3 has 15 residues. Here the CDR3 DNA reads TGTGCCAGCAGCATACTTCCGGGACAGGGGTCGCCCCAGCATTTT. Its translation is CASSILPGQGSPQHF.

The V call is TRBV19, the J call TRBJ2-7; TRBD2 agrees at 8 bases. The germline CDR1 and CDR2 sequences are LNHDA and SQIVND (reference sequence). This CDR3 comprises 14 residues. With 5 bases clipped from V and 4 bases from J, the junction kept 7 bases outside the gene matches. CDR3 coding DNA: TGTGCCAGTAGTTCACGGACTAGCAGTTACGAGCAGTACTTC. This translates into CASSSRTSSYEQYF. Supplemented by reference TRBV19 and TRBJ2-7, the full variable domain reads DGGITQSPKYLFRKEGQNVTLSCEQNLNHDAMYWYRQDPGQGLRLIYYSQIVNDFQKGDIAEGYSVSREKKESFPLTVTSAQKNPTAFYLCASSSRTSSYEQYFGPGTRLTVT.

This clonotype was counted many times. The CDR3 nucleotides are TGTGCCAGCAGTTCTCCCCGGACTCACTACGAGCAGTACTTC. Protein sequence: CASSSPRTHYEQYF. The chain combines TRBV28 with TRBJ2-7; possibly TRBD2 for D (5 bases). Germline assignment: CDR1 MDHEN and CDR2 SYDVKM. There are 14 residues in the CDR3. V was pared by 4 bases and J by 3 bases, with 13 bases between.

This clonotype has at least ten counts. V and J are TRBV20-1 and TRBJ2-2, with TRBD1 as a possible D gene (6 bases). In germline, CDR1 is DFQATT, CDR2 SNEGSKA (reference sequence). The CDR3 consists of 16 residues. Trimming took 7 bases from V and 0 from J, leaving 18 bases between them. The DNA of the CDR3 is TGCAGTGTTGCCAAAACCGGGACAACGAACACCGGGGAGCTGTTTTTT. This encodes CSVAKTGTTNTGELFF.

The table lists this clonotype with many counts. V and J are TRBV7-2 and TRBJ2-2; 8 bases map to TRBD2. Germline CDR1 and CDR2: SGHTA and FQGNSA. The CDR3 has 14 residues. V lost 3 bases to trimming and J lost 7 bases; unmatched junction nucleotides: 4. Written as DNA, the CDR3 is TGTGCCAGCAGCTTGGAGCGGGGGAACGGGGAGCTGTTTTTT. This gives the protein CASSLERGNGELFF.

In its sample, this clonotype was seen many times. The rearrangement uses TRBV2 and TRBJ2-1; 8 bases map to TRBD2. The CDR3 sequence is 15 residues long. V lost 3 bases and J lost 4; bases outside the gene matches: 5. Germline V gene data show CDR1 as SNHLY and CDR2 as FYNNEI. As DNA, the CDR3 is TGTGCCAGCAGTGACCAGCGGGGGCCGTACAATGAGCAGTTCTTC. It is translated as CASSDQRGPYNEQFF.

This clonotype was counted a few times. The gene calls are TRBV28 and TRBJ2-3, with 7 bases that match TRBD2. Per the germline V gene, CDR1 is MDHEN and CDR2 is SYDVKM. The CDR3 has 15 residues. V shed 2 bases, J shed 6 bases, and the junction held 8 bases outside the gene matches. The CDR3 spells CASSLAGEPRDTQYF. CDR3 DNA: TGTGCCAGCAGTTTAGCGGGAGAGCCCCGGGATACGCAGTATTTT.

This clonotype was observed a few times. The chain is built from TRBV12-3 or TRBV12-4 and TRBJ2-2, with D possibly matching TRBD1 (6 bases). V gave up 5 bases and J gave up 7 bases, with 8 bases separating them. CDR3 length: 12 amino acids. DNA of the CDR3: TGTGCCAGCAGTGGGGGCGACGGGGAGCTGTTTTTT. Encoded protein: CASSGGDGELFF.

This clonotype was counted at least ten times. The rearrangement joins TRBV5-1 to TRBJ2-1; 10 bases agree with TRBD1. The CDR3 covers 15 residues. Germline lookup yields CDR1 SGHRS and CDR2 YFSETQ. With V trimmed by 0 bases and J by 3 bases, 0 bases remained unmatched. CDR3 sequence (DNA): TGCGCCAGCAGCTTGGGGGACAGGGGCTACAATGAGCAGTTCTTC. Translated, it gives CASSLGDRGYNEQFF.

In this sample, this clonotype turned up many times. This sequence joins TRBV6-1 and TRBJ1-5; no definite D call. The CDR3 runs 14 residues. The V gene lost 7 bases and the J gene lost 7 bases, with 17 bases spanning the gap. In germline, CDR1 is MNHNS, CDR2 SASEGT. Written as DNA, the CDR3 is TGTGCCAGCACAAACATTTCCGGGAAACAGCCCCAGCATTTT. This encodes CASTNISGKQPQHF.

This clonotype was observed at least ten times. The genes are TRBV7-6 and TRBJ2-3, with 11 bases that match TRBD2. Germline lookup yields CDR1 SGHVS and CDR2 FNYEAQ. The CDR3 sequence is 16 residues long. With V trimmed by 1 base and J by 7 bases, 7 bases remained unmatched. CDR3 in DNA: TGTGCCAGCAGCTTAGAACTAGCGGGGGACCAAAATACGCAGTATTTT. Translating it yields CASSLELAGDQNTQYF.

This clonotype was found many times. The CDR3, as DNA: TGTGCCAGCAGCTTAGGCAGGGGGCAGGAAAAACTGTTTTTT. It codes for CASSLGRGQEKLFF. The chain has TRBV7-2 and TRBJ1-4, with TRBD1 matching over 8 bases. Germline CDR1 and CDR2: SGHTA and FQGNSA. The length of the CDR3 is 14 residues. The J segment lost 8 bases and the V segment lost 1 base, leaving 3 bases of the junction unmatched.

This clonotype was detected only a few times. The chain uses TRBV19 and TRBJ2-1, with 8 bases lining up with TRBD2. From germline, CDR1 is LNHDA and CDR2 SQIVND (reference sequence). There are 15 residues in the CDR3. The V segment lost 5 bases and the J segment 9 bases; nucleotides outside the gene matches: 12. The CDR3 sequence: CASSRLAGTPGEQFF. CDR3 coding DNA: TGTGCCAGTAGTCGGCTAGCGGGCACCCCGGGTGAGCAGTTCTTC.

This clonotype has ten or more counts. The chain carries TRBV15 and TRBJ2-1, with D perhaps given as TRBD1 or TRBD2 (7 bases each). Germline-derived CDR1 and CDR2 are LNHNV and YYDKDF (reference sequence). V was clipped by 3 bases and J by 8 bases, with 14 bases between them. The CDR3 extends over 14 amino acids. The CDR3 here is CATSRMTGRDEQFF. The CDR3 DNA reads as TGTGCCACCAGCAGGATGACAGGGAGGGATGAGCAGTTCTTC.

Ten or more counts support this clonotype. The chain is built from TRBV20-1 and TRBJ1-5, with D tentatively TRBD1 (6 bases). The ends were cut back, 0 bases at V and 5 bases at J, with 11 bases in the middle. Germline V gives CDR1 DFQATT, CDR2 SNEGSKA (reference sequence). The CDR3 loop spans 14 amino acids. The CDR3 nucleotides are TGCAGTGCTAGAGAGGGCAGGGGAGATCAGCCCCAGCATTTT. This translates into CSAREGRGDQPQHF.

J is TRBJ1-6 and V is TRBV20-1, with TRBD1 as a possible D gene (5 bases). Trimming removed 6 bases from V and 7 bases from J, with 10 bases in between. This CDR3 has 12 residues. Germline loops: CDR1 DFQATT, CDR2 SNEGSKA (reference sequence). The CDR3 coding sequence is TGCAGTGCAATGGGGGGGAATTCACCCCTCCACTTT. Translated, it gives CSAMGGNSPLHF.